The source of this T cell receptor beta chain is a study of Tregs in tolerant kidney transplant recipients. Libraries were prepared by immunoSEQ multiplex PCR; TCRdb keeps only in-frame clonotypes and omits some of them. Of roughly 250,000 clones in the sample, approximately 84% are singletons; the top ten hold around 0.6%. Trimming took off 2 bases at V and 0 bases at J, with 9 bases between the two ends. CDR1 is SNHLY and CDR2 is FYNNEI in the germline V gene. The CDR3 contains 15 residues. Sequenced input: CD4+ T cells from blood. The chain combines TRBV2 with TRBJ2-3; weak D call: TRBD2 (5 bases). The source is a human donor in good health. CDR3 amino acids: CASSEKERSTDTQYF. CDR3 nucleotides: TGTGCCAGCAGTGAAAAGGAGCGGAGCACAGATACGCAGTATTTT. Full variable domain (rest looked up from reference TRBV2 and TRBJ2-3): EPEVTQTPSHQVTQMGQEVILRCVPISNHLYFYWYRQILGQKVEFLVSFYNNEISEKSEIFDDQFSVERPDGSNFTLKIRSTKLEDSAMYFCASSEKERSTDTQYFGPGTRLTVL.